The entry below describes one TCR beta chain. The CDR3 totals 16 residues. The V segment lost 1 base and the J segment 8 bases; nucleotides outside the gene matches: 6. Germline CDR1 reads SGHNT; CDR2 reads YENEEA. Sequencing used immunoSEQ multiplex PCR; TCRdb keeps in-frame clones, though not all of them. The data contain a few hundred thousand clones, about 89% of them singletons. This entry belongs to a study of blood T cell repertoires in COVID-19. Across the whole study: Samples taken during acute and convalescent COVID-19 were collected in the United States, Italy and Spain.

Sequenced material: peripheral blood. The chain employs TRBV11-3 and TRBJ2-3; 13 bases agree with TRBD2. The source of this sequence is a woman aged 55 to 70 with acute or convalescent COVID-19. As DNA, the CDR3 is TGTGCCAGCAGCTTAGGACTAGCGGGAGGCCCCCGTACGCAGTATTTT. Its protein product is CASSLGLAGGPRTQYF.